This entry lists 15 T cell receptor beta chains sequenced from one sample in a study of CD4 T cells in relation to SARS-CoV-2 and coronaviruses. Measured with immunoSEQ multiplex PCR; TCRdb has only the in-frame clones, and not every one. The sample lists 37,000 or so clones, 80% to 90% occurring once. Sequencing was carried out using memory CD4+ T cells from PBMCs. The receptors come from an adult with COVID-19.

The chain carries TRBV18 and TRBJ2-5; perhaps TRBD1 as D (5 bases). Trimming pared 1 base from V and 1 base from J, leaving 7 bases between. The CDR3 spans 14 residues. CDR1 KGHSH and CDR2 LQKENI come from the germline V gene. The CDR3 bases are TGTGCCAGCTCACCACTGGGGCCCCAAGAGACCCAGTACTTC. Protein: CASSPLGPQETQYF.

The J gene is TRBJ1-5, the V gene TRBV19, with no clear D. V was trimmed by 5 bases and J by 5 bases, leaving 10 bases between them. Per the germline V gene, CDR1 is LNHDA and CDR2 is SQIVND (reference sequence). The CDR3 extends over 13 amino acids. The CDR3 protein is CASSSAADQPQHF. For the CDR3, the DNA is TGTGCCAGTAGTTCGGCAGCAGATCAGCCCCAGCATTTT.

The V call is TRBV6-5, the J call TRBJ1-3, with D hard to call. The CDR3 has 14 amino acids. V was trimmed by 8 bases and J by 4 bases, leaving 15 bases between them. CDR1 and CDR2 from the germline V gene are MNHEY and SVGAGI. The chain's CDR3 is CASRGNSLGNTIYF. CDR3 DNA sequence: TGTGCCAGCCGCGGAAATTCTCTGGGAAACACCATATATTTT.

The chain carries TRBV7-2 and TRBJ2-3; no clear D. The CDR3 covers 14 residues. V lost 5 bases, J lost 3 bases, and 12 bases lay in between. The V gene's germline CDR1 is SGHTA and CDR2 FQGNSA. This chain's CDR3 is CASSGRVLTDTQYF. DNA for the CDR3: TGTGCCAGCAGCGGAAGGGTTTTGACAGATACGCAGTATTTT.

The gene calls are TRBV9 and TRBJ2-5; the D gene is possibly TRBD1 (5 bases). Germline V CDR1 and CDR2: SGDLS, YYNGEE. This CDR3 is built from 15 residues. V lost 2 bases and J 4 bases, leaving 15 bases between the germline ends. The CDR3 spells CASSVYGQGRETQYF. In DNA, the CDR3 is TGTGCCAGCAGCGTTTATGGGCAGGGTCGAGAGACCCAGTACTTC.

The chain joins TRBV6-5 to TRBJ2-1; D is possibly TRBD2 (5 bases). This CDR3 contains 16 residues. V lost 2 bases and J lost 7, with 18 bases in between. Germline CDR1 reads MNHEY; CDR2 reads SVGAGI. CDR3 bases: TGTGCCAGCAGTTACAAAGCGGTCGGGCTTCGGAATGAGCAGTTCTTC. It yields the protein CASSYKAVGLRNEQFF.

V gene TRBV3-1 (or the pseudogene TRBV3-2) combines with J gene TRBJ2-3, with 7 bases matching TRBD2. Trimming removed 0 bases from V and 1 base from J; junction bases left unmatched: 4. Germline lookup yields CDR1 LGHDT and CDR2 YNNKEL (reference sequence). The CDR3 totals 16 residues. CDR3 sequence (DNA): TGTGCCAGCAGCCAAGATGGGGCGGGAGGCACAGATACGCAGTATTTT. It yields the protein CASSQDGAGGTDTQYF.

The rearrangement uses TRBV7-8 and TRBJ2-1, with 11 nucleotides matching TRBD2. Trimming at V came to 3 bases and at J to 8 bases, leaving 6 bases not matched to a gene. This CDR3 has 15 residues. CDR1 is SGHVS, CDR2 FQNEAQ, per germline. The DNA of the CDR3 is TGTGCCAGCAGCTTCGTTAGTAGCGGGAGGGATGAGCAGTTCTTC. It codes for CASSFVSSGRDEQFF.

The rearrangement links TRBV5-1 to TRBJ2-1, with 7 bases identical to TRBD1. Trimming removed 4 bases from V and 2 bases from J; junction bases left unmatched: 3. The CDR3 is 14 residues long. CDR1 SGHRS and CDR2 YFSETQ come from the germline V gene. CDR3 amino acids: CASSPGQAYNEQFF. CDR3 DNA: TGCGCCAGCAGCCCAGGACAGGCCTACAATGAGCAGTTCTTC.

The CDR3 reads CASSPLGADQPQHF. DNA for the CDR3: TGTGCCAGCTCACCATTAGGGGCGGATCAGCCCCAGCATTTT. The chain employs TRBV18 and TRBJ1-5, with D tentatively TRBD1 (5 bases). Looked up from germline, CDR1 is KGHSH and CDR2 is LQKENI. CDR3 length: 14 residues. Trimming pared 2 bases from V and 5 bases from J, leaving 10 bases between.

This chain connects TRBV9 to TRBJ1-5, with D maybe TRBD1 (5 bases). V was shortened by 4 bases and J by 2 bases, with 13 bases between the two germline ends. The CDR3 extends over 15 amino acids. In germline, CDR1 is SGDLS, CDR2 YYNGEE. The CDR3 loop is CASSPWDGRNQPQHF. The CDR3 region has the DNA TGTGCCAGCAGCCCGTGGGACGGCCGCAATCAGCCCCAGCATTTT.

The chain uses TRBV29-1 and TRBJ2-1; 10 bases are a match to TRBD2. Germline V gene sequence: CDR1 SQVTM, CDR2 ANQGSEA. The CDR3 sequence is 13 residues long. The V gene end was trimmed by 7 bases and the J gene end by 8 bases; junction bases not matched to a gene: 8. The chain's CDR3 is CSASGSEVYEQFF. For the CDR3, the DNA is TGCAGCGCTAGCGGGAGCGAAGTGTATGAGCAGTTCTTC.

J is TRBJ1-4 and V is TRBV3-1 (or the pseudogene TRBV3-2); D remains unclear. Between the trimmed V and J ends, which lost 0 bases and 10 bases, there was a span of 6 bases. Germline lookup yields CDR1 LGHDT and CDR2 YNNKEL (reference sequence). This CDR3 comprises 12 residues. Here the CDR3 reads CASSQDPGKLFF. CDR3 nucleotides: TGTGCCAGCAGCCAAGATCCCGGAAAACTGTTTTTT.

The V call is TRBV2, the J call TRBJ2-3; D is possibly TRBD1 (6 bases). Germline CDR1 is SNHLY and CDR2 is FYNNEI. The germline V and J ends were trimmed by 5 bases and 9 bases, with 9 bases remaining between them. The CDR3 runs 11 residues. Here the CDR3 reads CASSQTGTQYF. The CDR3 DNA is TGTGCCAGCAGTCAGACAGGCACGCAGTATTTT.

The rearrangement joins TRBV2 to TRBJ2-5; no clear D. Trimming left V 4 bases short and J 2 bases short, with 8 bases between. This CDR3 comprises 13 residues. Germline V gene sequence: CDR1 SNHLY, CDR2 FYNNEI. The CDR3 bases are TGTGCCAGCAGTGCTGCCCAGCAAGAGACCCAGTACTTC. Protein sequence: CASSAAQQETQYF.